In its sample, the clone carrying this T cell receptor beta chain was seen many times. Exclusion of a patient resulted from uncontrolled infection, other autoimmune disease, pregnancy or lactation. This sample is drawn from a study of T cells in Graves' hyperthyroidism and ophthalmopathy. Germline assignment: CDR1 SGHRS and CDR2 YFSETQ. V lost 4 bases and J lost 2; bases outside the gene matches: 5. The CDR3 runs 14 residues. TCR beta CDR3 regions were amplified from RNA transcripts. An initial round of RT-PCR targeting the TCR CDR3 relied on the HTBI primer set. TCRdb re-analysed the multiplex PCR reads in MiXCR, keeping a single row per CDR3 protein. The data contain about 560,000 distinct CDR3 sequences, 16% of them singletons.

The chain is built from TRBV5-1 and TRBJ2-7; TRBD1 agrees at 8 bases. Sequenced input: blood. The clonotype was recovered from a woman younger than 35 with Graves' hyperthyroidism. DNA of the CDR3: TGCGCCAGCAGCATTGGACAGGGTACCTACGAGCAGTACTTC. Translating it yields CASSIGQGTYEQYF.